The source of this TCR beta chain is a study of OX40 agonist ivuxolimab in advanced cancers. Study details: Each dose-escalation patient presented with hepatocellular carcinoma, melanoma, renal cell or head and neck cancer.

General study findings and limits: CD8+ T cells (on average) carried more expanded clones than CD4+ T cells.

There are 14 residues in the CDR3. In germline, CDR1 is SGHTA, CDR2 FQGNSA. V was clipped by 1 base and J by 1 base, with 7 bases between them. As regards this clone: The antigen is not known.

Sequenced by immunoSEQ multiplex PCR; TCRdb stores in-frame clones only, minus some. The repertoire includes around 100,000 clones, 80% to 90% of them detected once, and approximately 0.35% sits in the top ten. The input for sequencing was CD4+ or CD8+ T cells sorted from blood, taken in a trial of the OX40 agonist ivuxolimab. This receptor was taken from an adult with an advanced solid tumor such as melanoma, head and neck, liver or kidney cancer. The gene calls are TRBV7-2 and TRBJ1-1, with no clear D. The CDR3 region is CASSLGFENTEAFF. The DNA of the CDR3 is TGTGCCAGCAGCTTAGGGTTCGAGAACACTGAAGCTTTCTTT.